Included here is one T cell receptor beta chain sequence, with context. Its matching antigen is unknown. The data originate from a study of cytomegalovirus exposure and HLA in healthy donors. Study-wide results and limits: Through in vitro validation, a few CMV-associated chains were shown to be specific for CMV antigens.

It was with 60 Vbeta and 13 Jbeta primers that the PCR ran. Measured with immunoSEQ multiplex PCR; TCRdb has only the in-frame clones, and not every one. The sample features roughly 80,000 clones, with about 5.9% in its top ten. The CDR3 has 13 residues. The germline V gene has CDR1 SGHVS and CDR2 FNYEAQ. V was clipped by 5 bases and J by 4 bases, with 12 bases between them. V and J are TRBV7-6 and TRBJ2-7; D is perhaps TRBD2 (7 bases). The sequenced sample consisted of PBMCs. This receptor was taken from a girl aged 10 to 17 in good health and CMV-seropositive. CDR3 coding DNA: TGTGCCAGCAGCAAAGGGGGGGCATACGAGCAGTACGTC. Amino acids: CASSKGGAYEQYV.